This entry lists 9 T cell receptor beta chains sequenced from one sample in a study of CD8+ T cells in alopecia areata. The treatment here: oral pan-JAK inhibitor, 5-10 mg twice daily. After isolation, RNA underwent reverse transcription to generate cDNA as the sequencing template. Data came from immunoSEQ multiplex PCR; TCRdb stores just in-frame clones and leaves some out. The repertoire holds roughly 150,000 clones, with 50% to 65% as singletons. Sample: CD8+ T cells sorted from blood, taken at week 4, from a patient treated with tofacitinib. These receptors all come from a human donor with alopecia areata.

The chain is built from TRBV15 and TRBJ2-3; maybe TRBD2 (5 bases). The CDR3 is made up of 15 amino acids. From germline, CDR1 is LNHNV and CDR2 YYDKDF (reference sequence). The V end was cut by 6 bases, the J end by 3 bases, with 16 bases between. The CDR3 DNA follows: TGTGCCACCAGTAACCATCGGGGAGAGACAGATACGCAGTATTTT. This codes for CATSNHRGETDTQYF.

This chain connects TRBV4-3 to TRBJ2-3; D may be TRBD2 (5 bases). V gave up 0 bases and J gave up 6 bases, with 13 bases separating them. Germline V lookup: CDR1 LGHNA, CDR2 YSLEER. The CDR3 has 15 residues. The CDR3 is CASSQEGSGLDTQYF. The CDR3 coding sequence is TGCGCCAGCAGCCAAGAAGGATCGGGGTTGGATACGCAGTATTTT.

This chain joins TRBV5-1 and TRBJ2-1; TRBD1 might be the D (8 bases). Per the germline V gene, CDR1 is SGHRS and CDR2 is YFSETQ. This CDR3 is 16 amino acids long. Trimming took 7 bases from V and 7 from J, leaving 24 bases between them. CDR3 sequence (DNA): TGCGCCAGCTCGGGACTACGGGAGCAGGGGGCGAATGAGCAGTTCTTC. Translating it yields CASSGLREQGANEQFF.

The chain has TRBV15 and TRBJ2-2; D is undetermined. CDR1 and CDR2 from the germline V gene are LNHNV and YYDKDF (reference sequence). The CDR3 is 15 residues long. V was trimmed by 8 bases and J by 6 bases, leaving 19 bases between them. The DNA of the CDR3 is TGTGCCACCCACCCGGTGGTGGGTCGCGCCGGGGAGCTGTTTTTT. Translated, it gives CATHPVVGRAGELFF.

The CDR3 DNA reads as TGTGCCTGGAGTGTCGCTGCCAGGGCCACTGAAGCTTTCTTT. It specifies CAWSVAARATEAFF. The chain couples TRBV30 to TRBJ1-1, with D possibly matching TRBD1 (5 bases). Per the germline V gene, CDR1 is GTSNPN and CDR2 is SVGIG (reference sequence). The germline V and J ends were trimmed by 0 bases and 4 bases, with 12 bases remaining between them. CDR3 length: 14 amino acids.

The chain has TRBV29-1 and TRBJ2-2, with 7 bases identical to TRBD1. Unmatched junction bases numbered 2, after V lost 5 bases and J lost 5 bases. Germline V lookup: CDR1 SQVTM, CDR2 ANQGSEA. The CDR3 has 12 amino acids. The CDR3 here is CSVPGGTGELFF. The CDR3 DNA follows: TGCAGCGTTCCAGGGGGAACCGGGGAGCTGTTTTTT.

The rearrangement links TRBV6-5 to TRBJ2-5; TRBD1 matches at 7 bases. Germline V gene data show CDR1 as MNHEY and CDR2 as SVGAGI. V lost 5 bases to trimming and J lost 1 base; unmatched junction nucleotides: 4. This CDR3 region has 14 residues. The CDR3 here is CASSEQGFQETQYF. The CDR3 DNA is TGTGCCAGCAGTGAACAGGGGTTCCAAGAGACCCAGTACTTC.

This clone turned up a few times. The chain carries TRBV27 and TRBJ1-1, with 9 bases matching TRBD1. The V gene's germline CDR1 is MNHEY and CDR2 SMNVEV (reference sequence). With 5 bases clipped from V and 5 bases from J, the junction kept 9 bases outside the gene matches. There are 15 residues in the CDR3. CDR3 nucleotide sequence: TGTGCCAGCAGTGTAGTCGGGACAGGGAGGACTGAAGCTTTCTTT. This codes for CASSVVGTGRTEAFF.

This sequence joins TRBV7-2 and TRBJ2-5, with 9 bases that match TRBD2. The DNA end favors TRBJ2-7, so the J call may be wrong. Germline V CDR1 and CDR2: SGHTA, FQGNSA. This CDR3 is 15 amino acids long. The CDR3 sequence: CASSQGAGLAYEQYF. CDR3 nucleotides: TGTGCCAGCAGCCAAGGCGCGGGACTAGCTTACGAGCAGTACTTC.